This is a list of T cell receptor beta chains from one sample in a study of blood T cell repertoires in COVID-19. Method: immunoSEQ multiplex PCR; TCRdb's copy keeps in-frame clones and lacks some. Of 110,000 to 150,000 clones listed, 75% to 85% are singletons. Sequencing was carried out using peripheral blood. These receptors all stem from a woman aged 80 or older with acute or convalescent COVID-19. CDR3s include the opening cysteine and the closing phenylalanine or tryptophan. A D gene is named only where the DNA matches it firmly. Part of the rows lack a size; the others show once, few, many or a class for expanded clones.

TRBV6-1,TRBJ1-5,TRBD1,NA,TGTGCCAGCAGTGAACAGGGACAGGGGCATCAGCCCCAGCATTTT,CASSEQGQGHQPQHF
TRBV27,TRBJ2-5,TRBD2,few,TGTGCCAGCACCGAGCGGGGGCCCCAAGAGACCCAGTACTTC,CASTERGPQETQYF
TRBV2,TRBJ2-7,TRBD2,NA,TGTGCCAGCAGTGCTCAGCGGGGGGGGTACGAGCAGTACTTC,CASSAQRGGYEQYF
TRBV7-2,TRBJ1-2,TRBD1,NA,TGTGCCAGCAGCTCAAGACGGACAGGGAGGAAAGACTACACCTTC,CASSSRRTGRKDYTF
TRBV10-3,TRBJ2-5,NA,NA,TGTGCCATCAGTTCGACAGGAGTGCAAGAGACCCAGTACTTC,CAISSTGVQETQYF
TRBV5-4,TRBJ2-1,NA,NA,TGTGCCAGTCGAGCCAATAGCGAGCAGTTCTTC,CASRANSEQFF
TRBV11-2,TRBJ1-2,NA,medium-sized,TGTGCCAGCAGCCTCTGGGACTTTAACTATGGCTACACCTTC,CASSLWDFNYGYTF
TRBV29-1,TRBJ1-2,TRBD1,NA,TGCAGCGCTGGGACAGGAAATGACTATGGCTACACCTTC,CSAGTGNDYGYTF
TRBV12-3/TRBV12-4,TRBJ2-1,NA,NA,TGTGCCAGCAGTTTTGACCCGACTGCTGAGCAGTTCTTC,CASSFDPTAEQFF
TRBV2,TRBJ1-1,NA,NA,TGTGCCAGCAGTGTGGGACTGAGGAACACTGAAGCTTTCTTT,CASSVGLRNTEAFF
TRBV9,TRBJ2-1,TRBD2,NA,TGTGCCAGCAGCTCTCGGACTAGCGAGTACAATGAGCAGTTCTTC,CASSSRTSEYNEQFF
TRBV7-8,TRBJ2-4,NA,NA,TGTGCCAGCAGCTTAGGCAGGGTCAAAAACATTCAGTACTTC,CASSLGRVKNIQYF
TRBV27,TRBJ2-5,NA,NA,TGTGCCAGCAGTTTAGGTCGGGGGGCCCAAGAGACCCAGTACTTC,CASSLGRGAQETQYF
TRBV2,TRBJ1-2,TRBD1,NA,TGTGCCAGCAGTGTAAATAACCCCGGACAGGGGGGCTACACCTTC,CASSVNNPGQGGYTF
TRBV20-1,TRBJ1-2,NA,NA,TGCAGTGCTAATGAAGGGGATAACTATGGCTACACCTTC,CSANEGDNYGYTF
TRBV27,TRBJ1-4,NA,NA,TGTGCCAGCAGCACAGGACAGAACTATGAAAAACTGTTTTTT,CASSTGQNYEKLFF
TRBV7-9,TRBJ2-3,TRBD1,NA,TGTGCCAGCAGGACCCCCCTGGGGACAGGAGACACAGATACGCAGTATTTT,CASRTPLGTGDTDTQYF
TRBV19,TRBJ2-1,TRBD2,NA,TGTGCCAGTAGTATATTCCGCGTGGGGACTAGCGGGCCCGGGGGGAGCAATGAGCAGTTCTTC,CASSIFRVGTSGPGGSNEQFF
TRBV18,TRBJ2-2,NA,NA,TGTGCCAGCTCACCCCAGCAAAGAAGGGGTCTGAACACCGGGGAGCTGTTTTTT,CASSPQQRRGLNTGELFF
TRBV4-1,TRBJ1-1,NA,NA,TGCGCCAGCAGCCAAGGACAGCGTGAAGCTTTCTTT,CASSQGQREAFF
TRBV5-1,TRBJ1-2,TRBD1,NA,TGCGCCAGCAGCTTTGGGCAGGGGGCTCGCGGCTACACCTTC,CASSFGQGARGYTF
TRBV7-6,TRBJ2-1,TRBD1,NA,TGTGCCAGCAGCTTAAGCCGGGACAGGGAGTTCTTC,CASSLSRDREFF
TRBV7-9,TRBJ1-1,TRBD1,NA,TGTGCCAGCAGCCTTACAGGGGACGGCACTGAAGCTTTCTTT,CASSLTGDGTEAFF
TRBV6-2/TRBV6-3,TRBJ1-2,NA,NA,TGTGCCAGCAGCCGTACAGCCGGCTACACCTTC,CASSRTAGYTF
TRBV3-1/TRBV3-2,TRBJ1-2,NA,NA,TGTGCCAGCAGCCAAGATCTTTATGGCTACACCTTC,CASSQDLYGYTF
TRBV7-6,TRBJ2-3,NA,NA,TGTGCCAGCAGCTCCTCAGGAGGCGGGGTTACAGATACGCAGTATTTT,CASSSSGGGVTDTQYF
TRBV12-3/TRBV12-4,TRBJ1-3,NA,once,TGTGCCAGCTCGTTCGACACCATATATTTT,CASSFDTIYF
TRBV19,TRBJ1-6,NA,NA,TGTGCCAGTAGTAGTACTTCTAATTCACCCCTCCACTTT,CASSSTSNSPLHF
TRBV6-5,TRBJ1-1,TRBD1,once,TGTGCCAGCACCTCATCGACAGGGGGGCTAGAAGCTTTCTTT,CASTSSTGGLEAFF
TRBV29-1,TRBJ2-1,TRBD2,NA,TGCAGCGTTGAAGGGGGACTAGCGGGAGTAGAGCAGTTCTTC,CSVEGGLAGVEQFF
TRBV6-1,TRBJ1-1,TRBD1,NA,TGTGCCAGCAGTGAATTGGGACAGTACACTGAAGCTTTCTTT,CASSELGQYTEAFF
TRBV18,TRBJ2-7,TRBD1,NA,TGTGCCAGCTCAACAAGACAGGGAAGTATCGAGCAGTACTTC,CASSTRQGSIEQYF
TRBV5-1,TRBJ2-7,NA,NA,TGCGCCAGCAGCTCGGGATACGAGCAGTACTTC,CASSSGYEQYF
TRBV28,TRBJ2-1,TRBD2,few,TGTGCCAGCAGTTCCCCACCACTAGCGGGATATTACAATGAGCAGTTCTTC,CASSSPPLAGYYNEQFF
TRBV3-1/TRBV3-2,TRBJ1-2,NA,NA,TGTGCCAGCAGCCAAGATCAGGTAGTGAGGGAATATGGCTACACCTTC,CASSQDQVVREYGYTF
TRBV29-1,TRBJ1-1,TRBD1,few,TGCAGCGTTGTCTCTGCTCGGGACAGGGTTGAAGCTTTCTTT,CSVVSARDRVEAFF
TRBV21-1,TRBJ2-2,NA,NA,TGTGCCAGCAAAGACAGGGATCGGGATGCCGGGGAGCTGTTTTTT,CASKDRDRDAGELFF
TRBV2,TRBJ1-2,NA,NA,TGTGCCAGACAGGGCCGCTGGGGCTATGGCTACACCTTC,CARQGRWGYGYTF
TRBV13,TRBJ1-3,NA,few,TGTGCCAGCAGCTTAGGCAGGTACTCTGGAAACACCATATATTTT,CASSLGRYSGNTIYF
TRBV18,TRBJ2-7,NA,few,TGTGCCAGCTCAGGGTTACTAAGGGGCGAGCAGTACTTC,CASSGLLRGEQYF
TRBV4-2,TRBJ2-1,NA,NA,TGTGCCAGCAGCCAAGGAGGCGGCCTCTACTCCTACAATGAGCAGTTCTTC,CASSQGGGLYSYNEQFF